The present T cell receptor beta chain was sequenced within a study of CD8 T cells in Susac syndrome. CDR1 SGHRS and CDR2 YFSETQ come from the germline V gene. This CDR3 spans 16 amino acids. The ends were cut back, 5 bases at V and 1 base at J, with 18 bases in the middle. Reverse transcription of about 0.45 to 1 ug RNA was performed with random hexamers. TCRdb redid the calling of the immunoSEQ multiplex PCR reads with MiXCR, one entry per CDR3 protein. The data contain tens of thousands of distinct CDR3 sequences, 90% to 95% of them seen just once; the ten biggest clones take up 0.15% to 0.25%. Sequenced sample: CD8+ T cells from PBMCs. This TCR was recovered from a human donor in good health. The chain recombines TRBV5-1 with TRBJ2-5; tentatively, D is TRBD2 (6 bases). The CDR3 coding sequence is TGCGCCAGCAGTCAGTACCCCCCGGGGGTCCAAGAGACCCAGTACTTC. This gives the protein CASSQYPPGVQETQYF. The full variable domain, in which reference TRBV5-1 and TRBJ2-5 provide the parts outside the CDR3, is KAGVTQTPRYLIKTRGQQVTLSCSPISGHRSVSWYQQTPGQGLQFLFEYFSETQRNKGNFPGRFSGRQFSNSRSEMNVSTLELGDSALYLCASSQYPPGVQETQYFGPGTRLLVL.